The T cell receptor (beta chain) described here comes from a study of control samples from healthy donors and cancer patients. This clone came up once. Some clones are missing from TCRdb's copy, which holds only in-frame ones; the method was immunoSEQ multiplex PCR. The table includes roughly 120,000 clones, 90% to 95% detected once. The receptor's source is a woman aged 18-30 years in good health. Specimen: blood.

CDR3 sequence (DNA): TGTGCCAGCACTAGGCAGCGTCTGACTAATTCACCCCTCCACTTT. This sequence encodes CASTRQRLTNSPLHF. The chain recombines TRBV5-8 with TRBJ1-6; D uncertain. This CDR3 region has 15 residues. Trimming cost V 6 bases and J 6 bases, with 16 bases left between them. The germline V gene has CDR1 SGHTS and CDR2 YDEGEE.